The clone carrying this T cell receptor beta chain was seen ten or more times. The target antigen is unknown. One end of the junction is discordant with germline, which a read error may explain. The data stem from a study of metastatic and nonmetastatic thyroid tumors. Background on the study: Repertoire comparisons spanned blood and tumor or nodule tissue from malignant and benign thyroid patients.

Authors' processing steps: Variation in CDR3 across clinicopathological groups served as the basis for constructing a distant-metastasis classifier in papillary thyroid cancer. TCRdb re-called clones from the PCR reads using MiXCR. TCRdb's processing, not the authors' own work, is the source of the V and J calls. The data contain about 93,000 clones, about 12% of them singletons. Germline CDR1 and CDR2: ENHRY and SYGVKD. CDR3 length: 11 amino acids. No treatment of any kind had been given to any patient before thyroid surgery. Notes on the study in general: TCR beta diversity was reportedly significantly higher in malignant thyroid tumors than benign nodules, in blood and tumor.

The sequence derives from a female donor with papillary thyroid cancer or a benign thyroid nodule (not recorded which). Some clones in this sample may be carry-over from other donors' samples. Sequenced input: blood. V and J are TRBV10-3 and TRBJ2-7, with no clear D. CDR3 DNA: TGTGCCATCAGTAGCTCCTACGAGCGGTACTTC. It encodes CAISSSYERYF.